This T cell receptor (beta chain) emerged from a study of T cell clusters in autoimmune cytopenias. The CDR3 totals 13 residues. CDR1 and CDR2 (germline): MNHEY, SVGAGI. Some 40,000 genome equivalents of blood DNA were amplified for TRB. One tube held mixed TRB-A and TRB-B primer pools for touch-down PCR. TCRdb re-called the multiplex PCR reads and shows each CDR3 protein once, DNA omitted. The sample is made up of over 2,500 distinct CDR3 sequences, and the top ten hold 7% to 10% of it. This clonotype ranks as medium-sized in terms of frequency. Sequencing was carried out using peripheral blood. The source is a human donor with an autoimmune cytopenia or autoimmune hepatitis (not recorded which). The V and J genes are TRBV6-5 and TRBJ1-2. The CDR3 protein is CASSYGQNYGYTF.